Presented here are 21 T cell receptor beta chains from one specimen sequenced in a study of monozygotic twins with inflammatory bowel disease. Reprocessing the 5' RACE reads, TCRdb reports a single entry for every CDR3 protein and omits DNA. The table for this sample gives about 450,000 distinct CDR3 sequences. Sequencing was done on a sample of blood. The receptors shown here come from a human donor with ulcerative colitis or Crohn's disease, or a healthy co-twin of an affected twin (not recorded which).

V and J are TRBV19 and TRBJ2-2. CDR3 length: 15 residues. Germline-derived CDR1 and CDR2 are LNHDA and SQIVND (reference sequence). This CDR3 reads CASSIVGSNTGELFF.

The gene calls are TRBV5-5 and TRBJ2-7. The germline gives CDR1 SGHKS, CDR2 YYEKEE (reference sequence). This CDR3 contains 15 residues. The CDR3: CASSLAAGTPYEQYF.

The chain links TRBV19 to TRBJ2-1. The germline CDR1 and CDR2 sequences are LNHDA and SQIVND (reference sequence). The CDR3 is 13 residues long. The CDR3 is CASSEVTYNEQFF.

The chain carries TRBV6-1 and TRBJ2-1; TCRdb picks TRBD1, but there is no DNA to check that call. This CDR3 has 16 residues. Germline V gene sequence: CDR1 MNHNS, CDR2 SASEGT. CDR3 amino acids: CASNGRSVTGYNEQFF.

The rearrangement links TRBV5-6 to TRBJ1-1; TCRdb selects TRBD1, and the lack of DNA leaves this call unchecked. The CDR3 contains 13 residues. CDR1 is SGHDT and CDR2 is YYEEEE in the germline V gene. CDR3 sequence reads: CASSSDRHSKAFF.

V gene TRBV14 combines with J gene TRBJ2-4; the D gene TCRdb calls, TRBD1, cannot be checked with no DNA. CDR3 length equals 14 residues. CDR1 is SGHDN, CDR2 FVKESK, per germline. The CDR3 loop is CASSQDRAGNIQYF.

The chain joins TRBV5-1 to TRBJ2-1; as DNA is missing, the TRBD1 call by TCRdb cannot be tested. CDR3 length: 15 amino acids. Germline V gene data show CDR1 as SGHRS and CDR2 as YFSETQ. The CDR3 sequence: CASSPPQGVGDEQFF. The full variable domain, its missing parts supplied by reference TRBV5-1 and TRBJ2-1, is KAGVTQTPRYLIKTRGQQVTLSCSPISGHRSVSWYQQTPGQGLQFLFEYFSETQRNKGNFPGRFSGRQFSNSRSEMNVSTLELGDSALYLCASSPPQGVGDEQFFGPGTRLTVL.

The chain combines TRBV20-1 with TRBJ1-2; with no DNA, the TCRdb D assignment of TRBD1 cannot be verified. Germline V gene data show CDR1 as DFQATT and CDR2 as SNEGSKA (reference sequence). The CDR3 runs to 12 residues. The CDR3 loop is CSGRQGLYGYTF.

The chain uses TRBV19 and TRBJ1-5. CDR3 size: 15 residues. CDR1 is LNHDA, CDR2 SQIVND, per germline (reference sequence). The CDR3 sequence: CASSTYTDSNQPQHF.

This rearrangement joins TRBV7-9 to TRBJ1-5. Germline V gene sequence: CDR1 SEHNR, CDR2 FQNEAQ (reference sequence). The CDR3 is 14 residues long. CDR3 protein: CASSLSRSNQPQHF.

The genes are TRBV7-9 and TRBJ2-7. Germline V CDR1 and CDR2: SEHNR, FQNEAQ (reference sequence). This CDR3 is 16 amino acids long. The CDR3 sequence is CASSLGVGVKKYEQYF.

The genes are TRBV6-5 and TRBJ2-1; TCRdb designates TRBD1, a call that cannot be tested without DNA. The CDR3 totals 15 residues. Germline values: CDR1 MNHEY, CDR2 SVGAGI. CDR3 region: CASSSTVGSAGEQFF.

This sequence joins TRBV7-9 and TRBJ1-1; TCRdb returns TRBD1, unconfirmable since there is no DNA. Germline CDR1 and CDR2: SEHNR and FQNEAQ (reference sequence). The CDR3 runs to 13 residues. CDR3 residues: CASRMTENGEAFF.

The chain uses TRBV12-3 or TRBV12-4 and TRBJ1-5; lacking DNA, the TRBD1 call made by TCRdb goes unchecked. The CDR3 covers 13 residues. This CDR3 reads CATGTATNQPQHF.

The gene calls are TRBV7-2 and TRBJ1-2. CDR1 SGHTA and CDR2 FQGNSA come from the germline V gene. This CDR3 has 13 amino acids. CDR3 loop: CASSLRALYGYTF.

V is TRBV7-2 and J is TRBJ2-1; TCRdb selects TRBD2, and the lack of DNA leaves this call unchecked. Germline V gene data show CDR1 as SGHTA and CDR2 as FQGNSA. The CDR3 has 16 amino acids. The CDR3 protein is CASSPLGRTSRNEQFF. Looking up the rest from reference TRBV7-2 and TRBJ2-1 gives the full variable domain: GAGVSQSPSNKVTEKGKDVELRCDPISGHTALYWYRQSLGQGLEFLIYFQGNSAPDKSGLPSDRFSAERTGGSVSTLTIQRTQQEDSAVYLCASSPLGRTSRNEQFFGPGTRLTVL.

The chain's CDR3 is CASSRIGEQYF. V and J are TRBV11-2 and TRBJ2-7. CDR3 length: 11 residues. In germline, CDR1 is SGHAT, CDR2 FQNNGV. Supplemented by reference TRBV11-2 and TRBJ2-7, the full variable domain reads EAGVAQSPRYKIIEKRQSVAFWCNPISGHATLYWYQQILGQGPKLLIQFQNNGVVDDSQLPKDRFSAERLKGVDSTLKIQPAKLEDSAVYLCASSRIGEQYFGPGTRLTVT.

The rearrangement uses TRBV7-3 and TRBJ2-1; TCRdb's D call of TRBD2 is untestable without DNA. The CDR3 runs to 15 residues. Germline V lookup: CDR1 SGHTA, CDR2 FQGTGA. This chain's CDR3 is CASSYLGLANDEQFF.

The rearrangement uses TRBV5-6 and TRBJ1-4; TCRdb's assignment of TRBD1 cannot be checked, as there is no DNA. CDR1 is SGHDT and CDR2 is YYEEEE in the germline V gene. The CDR3 loop spans 13 amino acids. CDR3 sequence reads: CASTGQGLGKLFF.

V is TRBV4-1 and J is TRBJ2-2; TCRdb names TRBD1, which stays unverified in the absence of DNA. The CDR3 runs to 14 residues. Germline V lookup: CDR1 MGHRA, CDR2 YSYEKL. The CDR3 here is CASSGGAWAGELFF.

The rearrangement uses TRBV5-1 and TRBJ2-7; TCRdb reports TRBD2, a call that lacks DNA to check it against. This CDR3 contains 16 residues. Per the germline V gene, CDR1 is SGHRS and CDR2 is YFSETQ. The CDR3 loop reads CASSYGDYSASYEQYF.